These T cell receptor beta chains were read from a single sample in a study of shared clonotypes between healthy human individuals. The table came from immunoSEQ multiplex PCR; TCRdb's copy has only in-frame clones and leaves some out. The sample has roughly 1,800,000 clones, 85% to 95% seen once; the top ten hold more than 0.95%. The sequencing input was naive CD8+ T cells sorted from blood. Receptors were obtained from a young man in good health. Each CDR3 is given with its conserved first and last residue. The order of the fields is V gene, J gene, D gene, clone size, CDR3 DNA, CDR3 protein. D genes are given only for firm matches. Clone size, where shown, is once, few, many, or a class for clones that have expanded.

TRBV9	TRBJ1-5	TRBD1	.	TGTGCCAGCAGCGAGACAGGGGCTAATCAGCCCCAGCATTTT	CASSETGANQPQHF
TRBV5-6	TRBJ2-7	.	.	TGTGCCAGCAGCTTGGCCAACTCTAACTACGAGCAGTACTTC	CASSLANSNYEQYF
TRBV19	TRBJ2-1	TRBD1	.	TGTGCCAGTAGGCCCACTGGACAGGGGTCCTACAATGAGCAGTTCTTC	CASRPTGQGSYNEQFF
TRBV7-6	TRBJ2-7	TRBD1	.	TGTGCCAGCAGCAGGAAAGGACAGGTCAACTCCTACGAGCAGTACTTC	CASSRKGQVNSYEQYF
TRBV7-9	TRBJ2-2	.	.	TGTGCCAGCAGCCCCCCCTTGACGGCGAACACCGGGGAGCTGTTTTTT	CASSPPLTANTGELFF
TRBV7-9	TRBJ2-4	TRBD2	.	TGTGCCAGCAGCCCTGGACTAGCGGGAGAATATAGTGGCATTCAGTACTTC	CASSPGLAGEYSGIQYF
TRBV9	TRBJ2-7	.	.	TGTGCCAGCAGCGATACAGGCTCCGAGCAGTACTTC	CASSDTGSEQYF
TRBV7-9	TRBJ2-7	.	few	TGTGCCAGCAGCCCTGACGGGTCCTACGAGCAGTACTTC	CASSPDGSYEQYF
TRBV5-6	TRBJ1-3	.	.	TGTGCCAGCAGCCCGGGGTGGGTGAGCTCTGGAAACACCATATATTTT	CASSPGWVSSGNTIYF
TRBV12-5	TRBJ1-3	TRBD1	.	TGTGCTAGTGGTTTGGGTAGGGACAGGCTTGGAAACACCATATATTTT	CASGLGRDRLGNTIYF
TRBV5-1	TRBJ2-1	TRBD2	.	TGCGCCAGCAGCTTTGGGACTAGCGGGACCGGATATGAGCAGTTCTTC	CASSFGTSGTGYEQFF
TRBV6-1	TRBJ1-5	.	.	TGTGCCAGCAGTGAAGTGGTACAGGGTACTTATCAGCCCCAGCATTTT	CASSEVVQGTYQPQHF
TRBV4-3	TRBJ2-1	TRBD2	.	TGCGCCAGCAGCCAAGAAGCGGCTAGCGGGGGAGGTTACAATGAGCAGTTCTTC	CASSQEAASGGGYNEQFF
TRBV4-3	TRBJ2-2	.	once	TGCGCCAGCAGCCAAGGGTCCCTCACCGGGGAGCTGTTTTTT	CASSQGSLTGELFF
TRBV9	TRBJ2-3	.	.	TGTGCCAGCAGCGTCGGCGGGGACACAGATACGCAGTATTTT	CASSVGGDTDTQYF
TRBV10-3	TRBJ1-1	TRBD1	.	TGTGCCATCAGTGATTCGACAGGGGGCTGGGGCACTGAAGCTTTCTTT	CAISDSTGGWGTEAFF
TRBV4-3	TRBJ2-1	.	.	TGCGCCAGCAGCCAAGATCTCCTCTACAATGAGCAGTTCTTC	CASSQDLLYNEQFF
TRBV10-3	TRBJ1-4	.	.	TGTGCCACCCGGACGGACGACCATGCAACTAATGAAAAACTGTTTTTT	CATRTDDHATNEKLFF
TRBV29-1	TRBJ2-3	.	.	TGCAGCGTTGAAGATCCCGACATACCATGGGCAGATACGCAGTATTTT	CSVEDPDIPWADTQYF
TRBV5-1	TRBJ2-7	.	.	TGCGCCAGCAGCTTGGAGGCGGGCTCGGAGCAGTACTTC	CASSLEAGSEQYF